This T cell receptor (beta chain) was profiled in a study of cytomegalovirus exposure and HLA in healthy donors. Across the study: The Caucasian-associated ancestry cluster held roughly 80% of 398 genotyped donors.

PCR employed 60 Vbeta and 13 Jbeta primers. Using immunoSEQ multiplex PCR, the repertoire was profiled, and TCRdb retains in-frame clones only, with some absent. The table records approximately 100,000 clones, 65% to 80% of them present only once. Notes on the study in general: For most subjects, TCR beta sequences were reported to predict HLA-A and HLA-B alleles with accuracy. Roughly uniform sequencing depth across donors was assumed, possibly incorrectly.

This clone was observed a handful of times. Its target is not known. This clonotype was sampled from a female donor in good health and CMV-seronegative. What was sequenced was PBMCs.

The CDR3 loop is CASSRSGGYEQYF. CDR3 sequence (DNA): TGTGCCAGCAGTCGAAGCGGGGGCTACGAGCAGTACTTC. V usage is TRBV6-5 and J usage is TRBJ2-7, with 8 positions matching TRBD2. J gave up 3 bases and V 5 bases, and 3 bases lay outside the gene matches. The CDR3 has 13 amino acids. Germline V gene data show CDR1 as MNHEY and CDR2 as SVGAGI.